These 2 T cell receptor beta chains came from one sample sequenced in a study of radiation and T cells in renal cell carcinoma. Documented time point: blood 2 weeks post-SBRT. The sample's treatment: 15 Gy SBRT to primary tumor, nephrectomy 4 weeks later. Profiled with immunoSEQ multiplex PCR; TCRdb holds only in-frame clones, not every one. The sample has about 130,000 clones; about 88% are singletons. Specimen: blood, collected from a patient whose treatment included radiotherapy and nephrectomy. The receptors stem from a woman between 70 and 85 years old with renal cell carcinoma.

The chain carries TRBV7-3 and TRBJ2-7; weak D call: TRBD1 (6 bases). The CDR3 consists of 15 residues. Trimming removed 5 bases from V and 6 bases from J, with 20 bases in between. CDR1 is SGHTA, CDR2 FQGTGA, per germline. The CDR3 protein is CASSAKTGTPLEQYF. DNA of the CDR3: TGTGCCAGCAGCGCCAAAACCGGGACACCCCTCGAGCAGTACTTC.

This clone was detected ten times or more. The CDR3 region is CASTLRGDVGHGYTF. The CDR3 DNA reads as TGTGCCAGCACTCTCCGGGGGGACGTAGGACATGGCTACACCTTC. The chain couples TRBV6-6 to TRBJ1-2, with D maybe TRBD1 (5 bases). This CDR3 region has 15 residues. Germline V gene data show CDR1 as MNHNY and CDR2 as SVGAGI (reference sequence). V lost 7 bases and J lost 6, with 21 bases in between.